A single sample gave rise to the 27 T cell receptor beta chains below, sequenced in a study of regulatory T cells in long-lasting Graves disease (dated by TCRdb to the early 2020s). Library prep was done by multiplex PCR. The sequencing machine was an Illumina HiSeq 4000. To build TCR beta libraries, CDR3 regions were amplified by Arm-PCR using iRepertoire HTBI primers. In-frame beta chains were kept once TCRdb had trimmed the public reads at Q25 with fastp and called clones with MiXCR. Rows merge per CDR3 protein into single entries with the most common DNA and genes. Counted in this sample were about 420,000 distinct CDR3 sequences; around 17% of them appeared once. Together, the top ten hold 20% to 25% of the sample. The time point label of this sample denotes: newly diagnosed GD, antithyroid drugs for less than 3 months. For both TCR sequencing and RNA sequencing, RNA was extracted from PBMCs using TRIzol.

These data are also associated with another study on T cells in Graves' hyperthyroidism and ophthalmopathy.

This material consisted of peripheral blood mononuclear cells (PBMCs), taken at new diagnosis, from a patient treated with antithyroid drugs. The origin of the receptors is a woman aged 18-29 years with Graves disease. Donor details come from another sample of the same person, matched by shared clones.

The rearrangement links TRBV7-2 to TRBJ2-6; a weak D match, TRBD2 (5 bases). CDR3 length: 15 amino acids. Trimming took off 7 bases at V and 2 bases at J, with 12 bases between the two ends. In germline, CDR1 is SGHTA, CDR2 FQGNSA. The CDR3 bases are TGTGCCAGCAACACGGGAACCCCTGGGGCCAACGTCCTGACTTTC. As protein: CASNTGTPGANVLTF.

This clonotype was seen a few times. The genes are TRBV7-2 and TRBJ1-3; tentative D call: TRBD1 (5 bases). The V and J ends lost 5 bases and 0 bases respectively, with 14 bases between them. Germline lookup yields CDR1 SGHTA and CDR2 FQGNSA. This CDR3 has 16 amino acids. In DNA form, the CDR3 reads TGTGCCAGCAGCCCGGGGGGGTCTCTCTCTGGAAACACCATATATTTT. It codes for CASSPGGSLSGNTIYF.

This clonotype was picked up a small number of times. The CDR3 DNA sequence: TGTGCCAGCACGGCACGCGGAATGTACCAAGAGACCCAGTACTTC. Translating it yields CASTARGMYQETQYF. The chain links TRBV11-2 to TRBJ2-5; no clear D. Trimming shortened V by 7 bases and J by 0 bases, and 15 bases separated the two germline ends. This CDR3 spans 15 amino acids. Germline V gene lookup returns CDR1 SGHAT and CDR2 FQNNGV.

V gene TRBV6-9 combines with J gene TRBJ1-3; D might be TRBD1 (5 bases). Germline lookup yields CDR1 MNHGY and CDR2 SVAAGI. V lost 3 bases and J lost 1, with 7 bases in between. This CDR3 region has 14 residues. The CDR3, as DNA: TGTGCCAGCAGTTACGGGGGATCTGGAAACACCATATATTTT. Translated, it gives CASSYGGSGNTIYF.

The V call is TRBV5-6, the J call TRBJ2-1, with 16 bases identical to TRBD2. Germline V CDR1 and CDR2: SGHDT, YYEEEE. The CDR3 covers 16 residues. Losses at the gene ends were 4 bases for V and 8 bases for J; bases not matched to a gene: 6. Here the CDR3 reads CASSKPGLAGGYEQFF. As DNA, the CDR3 is TGTGCCAGCAGCAAGCCGGGACTAGCGGGAGGGTATGAGCAGTTCTTC.

This clonotype was counted ten times or more. The chain combines TRBV19 with TRBJ1-5; 7 nucleotides match TRBD1. Trimming removed 9 bases from V and 2 bases from J; junction bases left unmatched: 10. Germline loops: CDR1 LNHDA, CDR2 SQIVND (reference sequence). The CDR3 has 15 residues. The CDR3 DNA reads as TGTGCCAGCACGGCCCGAGGGACAGGCAATCAGCCCCAGCATTTT. Translated, it gives CASTARGTGNQPQHF.

In the case of this clonotype: Possible read error: a much larger clone is one base away. The J gene is TRBJ2-5, the V gene TRBV18, with TRBD1 identical over 7 bases. Per germline, CDR1 KGHSH and CDR2 LQKENI. The CDR3 is made up of 13 amino acids. The ends lost 8 bases at V and 3 bases at J; junction bases unmatched: 6. CDR3 amino acids: CASAQDREETQYF. The CDR3 DNA sequence: TGTGCCAGCGCCCAAGACAGGGAAGAGACCCAGTACTTC.

The V gene is TRBV30, the J gene TRBJ1-4; D might be TRBD1 (6 bases). The CDR3 runs to 13 residues. The germline V gene has CDR1 GTSNPN and CDR2 SVGIG (reference sequence). Trimming stripped 2 bases from V and 10 bases from J, with 14 bases between. The CDR3 reads CAWSPGHRGKLFF. CDR3 coding DNA: TGTGCCTGGAGTCCGGGACATCGTGGAAAACTGTTTTTT.

This clonotype has at least ten counts. The genes are TRBV29-1 and TRBJ2-5; D may be TRBD1 (5 bases). Germline V lookup: CDR1 SQVTM, CDR2 ANQGSEA. V was pared by 3 bases and J by 0 bases, with 11 bases between. CDR3 length equals 14 residues. The CDR3 sequence: CSVETVRYQETQYF. The CDR3 DNA reads TGCAGCGTTGAGACAGTCCGGTACCAAGAGACCCAGTACTTC.

This clonotype was observed many times. J is TRBJ2-1 and V is TRBV2; 12 bases line up with TRBD2. V shed 3 bases, J shed 9 bases, and the junction held 6 bases outside the gene matches. Germline V gene lookup returns CDR1 SNHLY and CDR2 FYNNEI. The CDR3 consists of 15 residues. In DNA, the CDR3 is TGTGCCAGCAGTGATAGGACTAGCGGGACCCTTGAGCAGTTCTTC. It encodes CASSDRTSGTLEQFF.

In its sample, this clonotype was seen many times. V gene TRBV28 combines with J gene TRBJ2-1, with 10 bases that match TRBD2. The CDR3 covers 17 residues. CDR1 and CDR2 from the germline V gene are MDHEN and SYDVKM. V lost 3 bases and J lost 6; bases outside the gene matches: 11. CDR3 protein: CASSFWDTSGTVNEQFF. In DNA, the CDR3 is TGTGCCAGCAGTTTTTGGGATACTAGCGGGACGGTCAATGAGCAGTTCTTC.

Ten or more counts support this clonotype. The chain has TRBV7-9 and TRBJ2-3; 7 positions agree with TRBD2. This CDR3 region has 16 residues. V gave up 5 bases and J gave up 3 bases; unmatched junction bases: 11. Germline values: CDR1 SEHNR, CDR2 FQNEAQ (reference sequence). The CDR3 nucleotides read TGTGCCAGCAGCCCCGAGAGCGGGGTTGGGACAGATACGCAGTATTTT. Encoded protein: CASSPESGVGTDTQYF.

For this clonotype: Without the conserved terminal phenylalanine or tryptophan, this CDR3 likely stems from a read error. The CDR3 is CASSFPAGTYNEQFS. As DNA, the CDR3 is TGTGCCAGCAGTTTCCCCGCAGGGACCTACAATGAGCAGTTCTCC. The chain is built from TRBV12-3 or TRBV12-4 and TRBJ2-1; possibly TRBD1 for D (5 bases). Between the trimmed V and J ends, which lost 3 bases and 2 bases, there was a span of 11 bases. The CDR3 totals 15 residues.

V and J are TRBV9 and TRBJ2-1, with D maybe TRBD2 (6 bases). Per the germline V gene, CDR1 is SGDLS and CDR2 is YYNGEE. The CDR3 totals 13 residues. V was trimmed by 3 bases and J by 5 bases, leaving 9 bases between them. The CDR3: CASSAGLHNEQFF. DNA of the CDR3: TGTGCCAGCAGCGCGGGACTTCACAATGAGCAGTTCTTC.

The chain recombines TRBV4-3 with TRBJ2-1; 9 bases map to TRBD2. The ends lost 0 bases at V and 6 bases at J; junction bases unmatched: 15. CDR3 size: 19 residues. CDR1 is LGHNA, CDR2 YSLEER, per germline. As DNA, the CDR3 is TGCGCCAGCAGCCAAGATTCGGGTAGCGGGAGCCGATTGGCCAATGAGCAGTTCTTC. It codes for CASSQDSGSGSRLANEQFF.

This chain joins TRBV4-1 and TRBJ2-1; no definite D call. The CDR3 spans 14 residues. Germline loops: CDR1 MGHRA, CDR2 YSYEKL. The V and J ends lost 1 base and 7 bases respectively, with 11 bases between them. The CDR3 DNA sequence: TGCGCCAGCAGCCAAGGGGTTGGCGGAAATGAGCAGTTCTTC. Its protein product is CASSQGVGGNEQFF.

The V and J genes are TRBV30 and TRBJ1-1; tentatively, D is TRBD1 (6 bases). Germline V CDR1 and CDR2: GTSNPN, SVGIG (reference sequence). The CDR3 has 15 amino acids. The V gene lost 0 bases and the J gene lost 1 base, with 12 bases spanning the gap. CDR3 nucleotides: TGTGCCTGGAGTGTACCGCAGGGGTGGAACACTGAAGCTTTCTTT. Translating gives CAWSVPQGWNTEAFF.

The rearrangement joins TRBV6-5 to TRBJ2-3, with D perhaps TRBD1 (6 bases). Trimming stripped 0 bases from V and 2 bases from J, with 18 bases between. The germline V gene encodes CDR1 MNHEY and CDR2 SVGAGI. This CDR3 contains 18 residues. CDR3 DNA: TGTGCCAGCAGTTACTCCGGGGCAGGGGCGCTCACCACAGATACGCAGTATTTT. Its protein is CASSYSGAGALTTDTQYF.

The table lists this clonotype with many counts. The chain's CDR3 is CASSLIIGQGSNQPQHF. The CDR3 nucleotides are TGTGCCAGCAGTTTAATAATAGGCCAGGGTAGCAATCAGCCCCAGCATTTT. The V and J genes are TRBV12-3 or TRBV12-4 and TRBJ1-5, with D perhaps TRBD1 (5 bases). V was cut by 2 bases and J by 0 bases, with 14 bases left in between. This CDR3 has 17 amino acids.

This chain links TRBV7-3 with TRBJ2-7; D possibly corresponds to TRBD1 (6 bases). CDR3 size: 14 residues. Per the germline V gene, CDR1 is SGHTA and CDR2 is FQGTGA. Trimming removed 2 bases at V and 4 bases at J, with 12 bases between. CDR3 sequence (DNA): TGTGCCAGCAGCTTATGGGACACTCCATACGAGCAGTACTTC. As protein: CASSLWDTPYEQYF.

This clonotype was seen more than once but under ten times. V and J are TRBV10-3 and TRBJ2-2, with a tentative D call TRBD1 (8 bases). The V and J ends lost 10 bases and 3 bases respectively, with 21 bases between them. Germline V lookup: CDR1 ENHRY, CDR2 SYGVKD. CDR3 length: 16 amino acids. This chain's CDR3 is CATRNRGTKYTGELFF. DNA for the CDR3: TGTGCCACCAGAAACAGGGGGACTAAATACACCGGGGAGCTGTTTTTT.

V is TRBV7-2 and J is TRBJ1-6, with a weak D call TRBD1 (5 bases). Germline V gene sequence: CDR1 SGHTA, CDR2 FQGNSA. The CDR3 loop spans 16 amino acids. V lost 0 bases, J lost 6 bases, and 12 bases lay in between. This chain's CDR3 is CASSLAGGRGNSPLHF. The CDR3 DNA follows: TGTGCCAGCAGCTTAGCTGGGGGTAGGGGTAATTCACCCCTCCACTTT.

The chain joins TRBV12-3 or TRBV12-4 to TRBJ2-2; 11 bases are a match to TRBD2. V shed 6 bases and J 5 bases; nucleotides not matched to a gene: 5. The CDR3 totals 15 residues. This CDR3 reads CASSLTSGVTGELFF. The CDR3 DNA follows: TGTGCCAGCAGCCTGACTAGCGGGGTTACCGGGGAGCTGTTTTTT.

At least ten counts were recorded for this clonotype. The chain joins TRBV28 to TRBJ2-5; 9 bases fit TRBD2. Germline values: CDR1 MDHEN, CDR2 SYDVKM. After removal of 7 bases from V and 4 bases from J, the junction contained 7 bases not matched to a gene. The CDR3 is made up of 14 amino acids. The DNA of the CDR3 is TGTGCCAGCACCCCCGGACTAGCGACAGAGACCCAGTACTTC. Encoded protein: CASTPGLATETQYF.

This chain joins TRBV28 and TRBJ2-3; TRBD1 or TRBD2 may be the D gene (5 bases each). CDR3 length equals 14 residues. Germline V CDR1 and CDR2: MDHEN, SYDVKM. V shed 11 bases and J shed 3 bases, with 18 bases lying between them. The CDR3 bases are TGTGCCCCCCTCGGGGTGGGGACGACAGATACGCAGTATTTT. Encoded protein: CAPLGVGTTDTQYF.

This clonotype showed up many times. The V and J genes are TRBV13 and TRBJ2-7; the match to TRBD2 covers 7 bases. The V and J ends lost 6 bases and 0 bases, in that order; junction bases with no gene match: 8. Germline values: CDR1 PRHDT, CDR2 FYEKMQ (reference sequence). The CDR3 length is 15 residues. The CDR3: CASRPAGDGSYEQYF. DNA for the CDR3: TGTGCCAGCAGACCCGCGGGGGACGGCTCCTACGAGCAGTACTTC.

This clonotype was recorded many times. This chain connects TRBV28 to TRBJ2-3; 8 bases match TRBD2. V gave up 2 bases and J gave up 0 bases; unmatched junction bases: 7. Germline CDR1 and CDR2: MDHEN and SYDVKM. CDR3 length: 17 amino acids. CDR3 protein: CASSLQAASGSTDTQYF. CDR3 sequence (DNA): TGTGCCAGCAGTTTACAAGCCGCTAGCGGGAGCACAGATACGCAGTATTTT.